In its sample, the clone carrying this T cell receptor beta chain was seen once. Antigen specificity is unknown. The sample is drawn from a study of OX40 agonist ivuxolimab in advanced cancers. General study results and limits: Near-lowest levels of clonal expansion characterized partial responders at 0.1-3.0 mg/kg.

Germline trimming cut 3 bases from V and 0 bases from J; bases unmatched to any gene: 8. The CDR3 runs to 16 residues. Germline loops: CDR1 MNHEY, CDR2 SMNVEV (reference sequence). The assay was immunoSEQ multiplex PCR, and TCRdb's table has in-frame clones only and misses some. The sample includes 45,000 or so clones, approximately 91% seen only once; the top ten take about a fifth. The material sequenced was CD4+ or CD8+ T cells sorted from blood, taken in a trial of the OX40 agonist ivuxolimab. V is TRBV27 and J is TRBJ2-7; 7 positions agree with TRBD2. The receptor was derived from an adult with an advanced solid tumor such as melanoma, head and neck, liver or kidney cancer. The CDR3 is CASSLGGDWSSYEQYF. The CDR3 DNA reads TGTGCCAGCAGTTTGGGGGGGGACTGGAGCTCCTACGAGCAGTACTTC.